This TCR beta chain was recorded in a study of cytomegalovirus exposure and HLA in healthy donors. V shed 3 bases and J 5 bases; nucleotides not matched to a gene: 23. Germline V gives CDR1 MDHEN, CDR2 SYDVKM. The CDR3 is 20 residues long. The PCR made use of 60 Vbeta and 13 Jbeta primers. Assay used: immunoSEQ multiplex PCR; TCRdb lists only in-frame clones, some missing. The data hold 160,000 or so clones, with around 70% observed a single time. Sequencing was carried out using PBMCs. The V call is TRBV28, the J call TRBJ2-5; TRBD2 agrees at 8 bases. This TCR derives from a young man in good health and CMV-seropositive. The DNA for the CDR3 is TGTGCCAGCAGTTTCTTGGTAGCCCCCCTCCAGCGGGGGCTGGCGGAGACCCAGTACTTC. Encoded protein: CASSFLVAPLQRGLAETQYF. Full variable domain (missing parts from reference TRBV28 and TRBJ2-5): DVKVTQSSRYLVKRTGEKVFLECVQDMDHENMFWYRQDPGLGLRLIYFSYDVKMKEKGDIPEGYSVSREKKERFSLILESASTNQTSMYLCASSFLVAPLQRGLAETQYFGPGTRLLVL.